This TCR beta chain appears in the sequencing data of a study of blood T cell repertoires in COVID-19. Background on the study: From T cells, B-cell-depleted T cells, or PBMCs came the material, which was cDNA or gDNA.

The assay was immunoSEQ multiplex PCR, and TCRdb's table has in-frame clones only and misses some. The table lists roughly 110,000 clones, roughly 85% of them singletons, with more than 5% in the top ten. The CDR3 contains 16 residues. V was clipped by 2 bases and J by 0 bases, with 11 bases between them. Germline values: CDR1 SNHLY, CDR2 FYNNEI. The genes are TRBV2 and TRBJ1-3; D ambiguous. The receptor was derived from a woman in her fifties or sixties with COVID-19, enrolled during active disease. Sequencing used peripheral blood. As DNA, the CDR3 is TGTGCCAGCAGTGAACGCCGGGGTAGCTCTGGAAACACCATATATTTT. It yields the protein CASSERRGSSGNTIYF.